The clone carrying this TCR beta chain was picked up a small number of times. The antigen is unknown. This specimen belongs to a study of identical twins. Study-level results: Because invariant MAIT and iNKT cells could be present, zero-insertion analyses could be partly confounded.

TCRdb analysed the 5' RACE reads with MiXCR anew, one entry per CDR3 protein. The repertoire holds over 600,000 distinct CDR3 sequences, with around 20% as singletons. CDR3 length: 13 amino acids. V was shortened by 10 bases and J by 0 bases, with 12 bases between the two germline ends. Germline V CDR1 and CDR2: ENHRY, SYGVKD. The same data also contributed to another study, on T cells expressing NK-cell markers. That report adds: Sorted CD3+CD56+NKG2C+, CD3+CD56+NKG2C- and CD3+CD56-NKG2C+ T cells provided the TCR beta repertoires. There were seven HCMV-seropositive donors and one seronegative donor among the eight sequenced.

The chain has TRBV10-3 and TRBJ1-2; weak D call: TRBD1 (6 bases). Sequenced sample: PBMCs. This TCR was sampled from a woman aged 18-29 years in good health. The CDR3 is CATRTESNYGYTF. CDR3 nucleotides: TGTGCCACCAGGACAGAATCTAACTATGGCTACACCTTC.